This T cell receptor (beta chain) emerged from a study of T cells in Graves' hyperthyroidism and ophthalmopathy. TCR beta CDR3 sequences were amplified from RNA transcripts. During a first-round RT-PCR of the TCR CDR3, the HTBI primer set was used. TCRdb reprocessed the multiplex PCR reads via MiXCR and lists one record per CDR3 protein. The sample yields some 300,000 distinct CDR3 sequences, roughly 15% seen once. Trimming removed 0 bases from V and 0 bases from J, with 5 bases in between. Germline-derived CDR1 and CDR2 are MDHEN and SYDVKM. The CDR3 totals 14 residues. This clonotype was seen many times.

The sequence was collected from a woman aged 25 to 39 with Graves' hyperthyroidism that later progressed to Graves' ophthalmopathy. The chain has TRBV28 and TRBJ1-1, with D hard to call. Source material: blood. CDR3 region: CASSLWRMNTEAFF. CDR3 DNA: TGTGCCAGCAGTTTATGGCGAATGAACACTGAAGCTTTCTTT. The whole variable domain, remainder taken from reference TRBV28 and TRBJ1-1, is DVKVTQSSRYLVKRTGEKVFLECVQDMDHENMFWYRQDPGLGLRLIYFSYDVKMKEKGDIPEGYSVSREKKERFSLILESASTNQTSMYLCASSLWRMNTEAFFGQGTRLTVV.